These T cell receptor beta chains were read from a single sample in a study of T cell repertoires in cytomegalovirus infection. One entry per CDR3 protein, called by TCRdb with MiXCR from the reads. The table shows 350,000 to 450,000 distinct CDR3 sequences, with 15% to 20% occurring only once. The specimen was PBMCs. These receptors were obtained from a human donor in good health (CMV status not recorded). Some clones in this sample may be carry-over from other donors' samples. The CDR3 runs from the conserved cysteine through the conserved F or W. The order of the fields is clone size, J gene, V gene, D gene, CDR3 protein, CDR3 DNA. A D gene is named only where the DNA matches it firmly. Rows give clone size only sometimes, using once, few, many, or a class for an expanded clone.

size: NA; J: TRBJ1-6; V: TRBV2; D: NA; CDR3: CASSNTGNSNSPLHF; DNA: TGTGCCAGCAGTAACACGGGCAACTCCAATTCACCCCTCCACTTT
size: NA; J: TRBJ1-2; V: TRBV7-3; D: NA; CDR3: CASTQDGRYGYTF; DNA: TGTGCCAGCACCCAGGACGGCCGCTATGGCTACACCTTC
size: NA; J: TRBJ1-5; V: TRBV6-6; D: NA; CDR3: CASSYRVPQPQHF; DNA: TGTGCCAGCAGTTACCGGGTTCCTCAGCCCCAGCATTTT
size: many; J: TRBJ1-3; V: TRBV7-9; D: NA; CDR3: CASKAGGNTIYF; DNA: TGTGCCAGCAAAGCAGGAGGAAACACCATATATTTT
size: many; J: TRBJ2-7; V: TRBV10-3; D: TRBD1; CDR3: CAISTQGQGYEQYF; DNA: TGTGCCATCAGCACGCAGGGACAGGGCTACGAGCAGTACTTC
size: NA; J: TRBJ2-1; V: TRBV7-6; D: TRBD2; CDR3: CASSHGLAGNVDNEQFF; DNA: TGTGCCAGCAGCCATGGACTAGCGGGAAACGTAGATAATGAGCAGTTCTTC
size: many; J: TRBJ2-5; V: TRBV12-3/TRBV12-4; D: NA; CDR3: CASSLQALDYQETQYF; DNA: TGTGCCAGCAGTTTGCAGGCGTTAGATTACCAAGAGACCCAGTACTTC
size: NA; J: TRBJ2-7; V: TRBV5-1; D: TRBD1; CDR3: CASSPGGTGAYEQYF; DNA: TGCGCCAGCAGCCCGGGTGGGACAGGGGCCTACGAGCAGTACTTC
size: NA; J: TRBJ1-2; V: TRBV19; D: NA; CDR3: CASSSQRQSYGYTF; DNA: TGTGCCAGTAGTTCCCAGAGACAGAGCTATGGCTACACCTTC
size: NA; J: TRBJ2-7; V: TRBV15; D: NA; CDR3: CATSRLHRESSYEQYF; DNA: TGTGCCACCAGCAGACTTCACAGGGAGAGCTCCTACGAGCAGTACTTC
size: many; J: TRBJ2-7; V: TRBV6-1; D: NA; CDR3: CASSPASYEQYF; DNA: TGTGCCAGCAGCCCCGCTTCCTACGAGCAGTACTTC
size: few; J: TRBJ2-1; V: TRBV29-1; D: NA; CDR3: CSVDLPGFEQFF; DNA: TGCAGCGTTGACCTCCCGGGTTTTGAGCAGTTCTTC
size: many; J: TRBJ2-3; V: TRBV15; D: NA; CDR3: CATSSGLTSRTDTQYF; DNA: TGTGCCACCAGCAGTGGACTCACTTCCCGCACAGATACGCAGTATTTT
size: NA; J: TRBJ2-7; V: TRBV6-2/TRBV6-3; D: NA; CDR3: CASSDGVYYEQYF; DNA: TGTGCCAGCAGTGATGGAGTATACTACGAGCAGTACTTC